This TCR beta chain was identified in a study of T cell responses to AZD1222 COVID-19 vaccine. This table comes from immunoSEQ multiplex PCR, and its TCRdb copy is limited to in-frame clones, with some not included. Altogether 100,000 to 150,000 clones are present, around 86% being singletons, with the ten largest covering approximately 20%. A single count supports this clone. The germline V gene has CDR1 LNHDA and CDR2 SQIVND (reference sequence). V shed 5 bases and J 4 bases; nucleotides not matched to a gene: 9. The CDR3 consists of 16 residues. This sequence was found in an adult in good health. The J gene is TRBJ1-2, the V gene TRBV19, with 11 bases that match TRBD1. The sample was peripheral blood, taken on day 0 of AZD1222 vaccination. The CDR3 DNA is TGTGCCAGTAGTCTACGGACAGGGGGCCCCTTCTATGGCTACACCTTC. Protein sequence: CASSLRTGGPFYGYTF.